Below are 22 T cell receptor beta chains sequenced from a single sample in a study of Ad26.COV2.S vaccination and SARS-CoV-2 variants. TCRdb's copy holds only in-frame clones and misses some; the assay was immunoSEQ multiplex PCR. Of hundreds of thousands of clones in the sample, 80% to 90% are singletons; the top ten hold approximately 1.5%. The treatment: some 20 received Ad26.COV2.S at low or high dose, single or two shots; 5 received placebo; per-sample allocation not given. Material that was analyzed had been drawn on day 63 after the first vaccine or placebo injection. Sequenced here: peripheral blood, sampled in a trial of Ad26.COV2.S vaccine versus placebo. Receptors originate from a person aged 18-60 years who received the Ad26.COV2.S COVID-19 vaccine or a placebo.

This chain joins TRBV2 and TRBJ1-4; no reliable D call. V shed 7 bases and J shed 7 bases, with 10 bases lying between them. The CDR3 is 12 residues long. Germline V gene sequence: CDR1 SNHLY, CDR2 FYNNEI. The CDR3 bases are TGTGCCAGCAACCGACAAGCTGAAAAACTGTTTTTT. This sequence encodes CASNRQAEKLFF.

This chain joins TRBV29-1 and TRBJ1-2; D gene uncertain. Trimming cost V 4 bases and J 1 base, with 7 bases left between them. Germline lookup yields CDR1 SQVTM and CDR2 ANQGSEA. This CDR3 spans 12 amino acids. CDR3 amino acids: CSVASSNYGYTF. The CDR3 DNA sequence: TGCAGCGTTGCTAGCAGTAACTATGGCTACACCTTC. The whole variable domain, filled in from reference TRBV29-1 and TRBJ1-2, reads SAVISQKPSRDICQRGTSLTIQCQVDSQVTMMFWYRQQPGQSLTLIATANQGSEATYESGFVIDKFPISRPNLTFSTLTVSNMSPEDSSIYLCSVASSNYGYTFGSGTRLTVV.

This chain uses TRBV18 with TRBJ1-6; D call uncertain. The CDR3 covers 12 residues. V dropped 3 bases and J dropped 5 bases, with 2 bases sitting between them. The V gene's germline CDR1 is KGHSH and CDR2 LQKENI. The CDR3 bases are TGTGCCAGCTCACCCAATAATTCACCCCTCCACTTT. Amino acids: CASSPNNSPLHF. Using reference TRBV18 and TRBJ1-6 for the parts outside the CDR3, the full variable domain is NAGVMQNPRHLVRRRGQEARLRCSPMKGHSHVYWYRQLPEEGLKFMVYLQKENIIDESGMPKERFSAEFPKEGPSILRIQQVVRGDSAAYFCASSPNNSPLHFGNGTRLTVT.

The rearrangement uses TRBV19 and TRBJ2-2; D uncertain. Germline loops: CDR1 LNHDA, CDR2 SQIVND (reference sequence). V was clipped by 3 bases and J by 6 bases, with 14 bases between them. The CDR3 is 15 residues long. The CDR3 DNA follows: TGTGCCAGTAGTATTTCTCGGGTTCAGGCCGGGGAGCTGTTTTTT. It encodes CASSISRVQAGELFF.

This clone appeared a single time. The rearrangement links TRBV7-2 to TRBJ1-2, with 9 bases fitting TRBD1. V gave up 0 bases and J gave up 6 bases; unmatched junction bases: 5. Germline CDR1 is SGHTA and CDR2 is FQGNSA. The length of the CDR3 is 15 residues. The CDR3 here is CASSLALTGGDGYTF. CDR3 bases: TGTGCCAGCAGCTTAGCGCTAACAGGGGGCGATGGCTACACCTTC.

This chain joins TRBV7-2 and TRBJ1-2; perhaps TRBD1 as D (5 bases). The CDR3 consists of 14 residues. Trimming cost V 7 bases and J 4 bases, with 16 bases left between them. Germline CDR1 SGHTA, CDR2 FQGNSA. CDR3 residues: CASKGRFSSYGYTF. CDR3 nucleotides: TGTGCCAGCAAGGGACGTTTCTCTAGCTATGGCTACACCTTC.

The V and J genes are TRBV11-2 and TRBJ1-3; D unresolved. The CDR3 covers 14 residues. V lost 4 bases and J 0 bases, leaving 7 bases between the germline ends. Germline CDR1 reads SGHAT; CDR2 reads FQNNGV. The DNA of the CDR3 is TGTGCCAGCAGCTCGCAGCCCTCTGGAAACACCATATATTTT. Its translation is CASSSQPSGNTIYF.

CDR3 residues: CSVDRGGERYNEQFF. CDR3 in DNA: TGCAGCGTTGACCGAGGGGGGGAGCGGTACAATGAGCAGTTCTTC. The chain combines TRBV29-1 with TRBJ2-1, with D possibly being TRBD2 (7 bases). Germline values: CDR1 SQVTM, CDR2 ANQGSEA. This CDR3 contains 15 residues. The germline V and J ends were trimmed by 3 bases and 4 bases, with 16 bases remaining between them.

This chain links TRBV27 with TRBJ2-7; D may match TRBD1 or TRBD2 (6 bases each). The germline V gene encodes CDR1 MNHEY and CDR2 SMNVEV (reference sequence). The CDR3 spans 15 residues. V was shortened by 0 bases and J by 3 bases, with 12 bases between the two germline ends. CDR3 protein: CASSLSGGANYEQYF. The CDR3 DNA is TGTGCCAGCAGTTTATCGGGGGGCGCGAACTACGAGCAGTACTTC.

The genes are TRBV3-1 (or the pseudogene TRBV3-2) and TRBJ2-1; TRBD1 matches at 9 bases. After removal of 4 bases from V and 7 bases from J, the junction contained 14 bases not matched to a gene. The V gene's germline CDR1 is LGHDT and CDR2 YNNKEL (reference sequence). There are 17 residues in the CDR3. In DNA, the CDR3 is TGTGCCAGCAGCCCACGGACAGGGGACATTTTTAGGAATGAGCAGTTCTTC. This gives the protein CASSPRTGDIFRNEQFF.

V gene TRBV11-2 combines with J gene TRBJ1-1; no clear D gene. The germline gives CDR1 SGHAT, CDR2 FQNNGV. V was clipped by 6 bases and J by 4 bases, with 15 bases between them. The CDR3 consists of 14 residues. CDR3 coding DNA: TGTGCCAGCAGGCGGGCCGGCGGGTCCACTGAAGCTTTCTTT. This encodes CASRRAGGSTEAFF.

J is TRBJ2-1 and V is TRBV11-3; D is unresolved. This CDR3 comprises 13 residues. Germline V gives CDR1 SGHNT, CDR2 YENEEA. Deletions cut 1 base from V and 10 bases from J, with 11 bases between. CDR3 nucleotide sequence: TGTGCCAGCAGCTTAGGGGCCCGGGCCGAGCAGTTCTTC. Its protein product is CASSLGARAEQFF.

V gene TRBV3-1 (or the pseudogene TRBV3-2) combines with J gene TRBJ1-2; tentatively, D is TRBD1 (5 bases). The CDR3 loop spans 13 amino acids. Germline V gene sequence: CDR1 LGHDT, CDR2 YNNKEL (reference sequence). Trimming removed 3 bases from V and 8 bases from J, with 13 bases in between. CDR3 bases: TGTGCCAGCAGCCACCCCCAGGGAACGGGCTACACCTTC. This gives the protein CASSHPQGTGYTF.

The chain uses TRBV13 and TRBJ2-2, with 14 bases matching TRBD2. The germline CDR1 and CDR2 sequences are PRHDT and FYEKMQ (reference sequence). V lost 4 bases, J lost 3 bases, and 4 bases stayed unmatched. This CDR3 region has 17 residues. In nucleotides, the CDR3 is TGTGCCAGCAGCTCGGGACTAGCGGGAGCTCACACCGGGGAGCTGTTTTTT. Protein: CASSSGLAGAHTGELFF.

This CDR3 reads CASSLGQGSYNEQFF. The CDR3 coding sequence is TGTGCCAGCAGCTTAGGACAGGGATCCTACAATGAGCAGTTCTTC. The rearrangement joins TRBV7-2 to TRBJ2-1; 7 bases agree with TRBD1. The V gene's germline CDR1 is SGHTA and CDR2 FQGNSA. Trimming removed 1 base from V and 1 base from J; junction bases left unmatched: 1. The CDR3 covers 15 residues.

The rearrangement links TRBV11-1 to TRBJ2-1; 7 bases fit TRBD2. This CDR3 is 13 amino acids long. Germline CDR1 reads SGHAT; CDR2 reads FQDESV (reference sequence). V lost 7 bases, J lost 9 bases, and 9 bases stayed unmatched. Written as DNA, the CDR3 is TGTGCCAGCACCCTCCTGACTAGCAGTGAGCAGTTCTTC. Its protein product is CASTLLTSSEQFF. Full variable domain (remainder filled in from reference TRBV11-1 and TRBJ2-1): EAEVAQSPRYKITEKSQAVAFWCDPISGHATLYWYRQILGQGPELLVQFQDESVVDDSQLPKDRFSAERLKGVDSTLKIQPAELGDSAMYLCASTLLTSSEQFFGPGTRLTVL.

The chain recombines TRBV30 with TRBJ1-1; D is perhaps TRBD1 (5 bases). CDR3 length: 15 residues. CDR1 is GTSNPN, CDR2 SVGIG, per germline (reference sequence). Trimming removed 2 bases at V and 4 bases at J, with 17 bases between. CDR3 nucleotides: TGTGCCTGGAGTCCCTCGACAGCGAGACTCACTGAAGCTTTCTTT. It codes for CAWSPSTARLTEAFF.

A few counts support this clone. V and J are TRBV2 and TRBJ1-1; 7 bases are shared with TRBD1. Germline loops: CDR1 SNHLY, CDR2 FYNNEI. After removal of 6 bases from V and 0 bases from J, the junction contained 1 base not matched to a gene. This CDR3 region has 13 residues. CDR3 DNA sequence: TGTGCCAGCAGACAGGGGATGAACACTGAAGCTTTCTTT. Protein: CASRQGMNTEAFF.

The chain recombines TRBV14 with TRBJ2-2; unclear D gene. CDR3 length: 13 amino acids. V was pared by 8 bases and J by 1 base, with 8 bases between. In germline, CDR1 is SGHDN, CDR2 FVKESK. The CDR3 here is CASSPRNTGELFF. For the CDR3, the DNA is TGTGCCAGCTCCCCTCGGAACACCGGGGAGCTGTTTTTT. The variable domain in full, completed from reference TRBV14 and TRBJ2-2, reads EAGVTQFPSHSVIEKGQTVTLRCDPISGHDNLYWYRRVMGKEIKFLLHFVKESKQDESGMPNNRFLAERTGGTYSTLKVQPAELEDSGVYFCASSPRNTGELFFGEGSRLTVL.

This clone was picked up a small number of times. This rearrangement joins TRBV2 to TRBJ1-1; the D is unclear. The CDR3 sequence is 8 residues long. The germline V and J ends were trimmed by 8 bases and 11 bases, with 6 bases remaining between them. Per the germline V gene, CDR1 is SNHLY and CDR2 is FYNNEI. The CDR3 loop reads CASEGAFF. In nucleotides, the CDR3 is TGTGCCAGCGAGGGTGCTTTCTTT.

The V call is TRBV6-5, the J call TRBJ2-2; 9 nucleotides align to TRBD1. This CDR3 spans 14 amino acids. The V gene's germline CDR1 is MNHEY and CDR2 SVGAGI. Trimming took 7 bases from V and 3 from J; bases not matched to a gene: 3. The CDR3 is CASNWDRDTGELFF. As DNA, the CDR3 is TGTGCCAGCAACTGGGACAGGGACACCGGGGAGCTGTTTTTT.

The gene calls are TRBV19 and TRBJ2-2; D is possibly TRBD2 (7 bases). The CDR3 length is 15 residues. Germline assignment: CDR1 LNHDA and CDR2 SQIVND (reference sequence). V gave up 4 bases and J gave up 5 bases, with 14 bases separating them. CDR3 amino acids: CASSRRGGFTGELFF. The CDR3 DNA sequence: TGTGCCAGTAGTAGAAGGGGGGGTTTTACCGGGGAGCTGTTTTTT.